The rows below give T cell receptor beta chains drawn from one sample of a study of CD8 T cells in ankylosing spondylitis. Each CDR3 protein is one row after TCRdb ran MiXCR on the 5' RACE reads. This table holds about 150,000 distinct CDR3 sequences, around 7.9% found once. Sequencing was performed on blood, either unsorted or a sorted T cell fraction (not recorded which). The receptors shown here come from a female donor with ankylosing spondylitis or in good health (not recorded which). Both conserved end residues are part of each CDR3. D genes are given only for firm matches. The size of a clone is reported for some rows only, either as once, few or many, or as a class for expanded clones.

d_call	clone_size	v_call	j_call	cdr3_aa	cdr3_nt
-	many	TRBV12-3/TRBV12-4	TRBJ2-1	CASSLSVRNEQFF	TGTGCCAGCAGTTTATCGGTAAGGAATGAGCAGTTCTTC
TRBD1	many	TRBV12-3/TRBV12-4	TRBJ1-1	CASSLPTLTGMNTEAFF	TGTGCCAGCAGTTTACCAACCCTGACAGGGATGAACACTGAAGCTTTCTTT
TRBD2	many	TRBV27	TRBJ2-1	CASSLFSGGYSYNEQFF	TGTGCCAGCAGTTTATTTAGCGGGGGGTATTCCTACAATGAGCAGTTCTTC
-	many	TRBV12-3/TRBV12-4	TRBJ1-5	CASSLGVGGRPQHF	TGTGCCAGCAGTTTGGGGGTAGGCGGCAGGCCCCAGCATTTT
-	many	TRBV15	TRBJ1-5	CATSRDSDREPDQPQHF	TGTGCCACCAGCAGAGATTCAGACAGAGAACCGGATCAGCCCCAGCATTTT
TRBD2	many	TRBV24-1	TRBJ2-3	CATSSTSGVVDTQYF	TGTGCCACCAGTTCGACTAGCGGGGTGGTAGATACGCAGTATTTT
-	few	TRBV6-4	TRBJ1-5	CASSQDLSNQPQHF	TGTGCCAGCAGCCAGGACCTTAGCAATCAGCCCCAGCATTTT
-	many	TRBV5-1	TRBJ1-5	CASSPGFGQPQHF	TGCGCCAGCAGCCCGGGTTTTGGTCAGCCCCAGCATTTT
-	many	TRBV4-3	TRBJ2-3	CASSQDGAGTDTQYF	TGCGCCAGCAGCCAAGATGGGGCGGGCACAGATACGCAGTATTTT
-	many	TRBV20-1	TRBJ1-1	CCARDPTEAGNTEAFF	TGCTGTGCTAGAGACCCAACCGAGGCCGGGAACACTGAAGCTTTCTTT
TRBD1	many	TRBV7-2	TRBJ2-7	CASSEQGASYEQYF	TGTGCCAGCAGTGAACAGGGGGCTTCCTACGAGCAGTACTTC
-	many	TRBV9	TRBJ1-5	CASSNGSQPQHF	TGTGCCAGCAGCAACGGGAGTCAGCCCCAGCATTTT
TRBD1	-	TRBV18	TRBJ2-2	CASSRDSNTGELFF	TGTGCCAGCTCACGGGACAGTAACACCGGGGAGCTGTTTTTT
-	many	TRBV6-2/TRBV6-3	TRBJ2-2	CASRGGQLNTGELFF	TGTGCCAGCAGGGGGGGACAGTTGAACACCGGGGAGCTGTTTTTT
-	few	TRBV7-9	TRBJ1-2	CASSLVGDPNYGYTF	TGTGCCAGCAGCTTAGTAGGTGATCCTAACTATGGCTACACCTTC
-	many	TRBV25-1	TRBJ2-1	CASSESQLAGNEQFF	TGTGCCAGCAGTGAATCGCAGTTAGCAGGCAATGAGCAGTTCTTC
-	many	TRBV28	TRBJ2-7	CASSLRSEGKHEQYF	TGTGCCAGCAGTTTACGTTCGGAGGGAAAGCACGAGCAGTACTTC
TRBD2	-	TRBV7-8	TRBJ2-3	CARGPGLAGSTDTQYF	TGTGCCAGGGGCCCCGGACTAGCGGGGAGCACAGATACGCAGTATTTT
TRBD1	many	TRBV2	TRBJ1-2	CASSEARGQGGYGYTF	TGTGCCAGCAGTGAAGCTAGGGGACAGGGAGGCTATGGCTACACCTTC
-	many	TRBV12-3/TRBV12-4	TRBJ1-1	CASRQQVMNTEAFF	TGTGCCAGCAGGCAACAGGTCATGAACACTGAAGCTTTCTTT
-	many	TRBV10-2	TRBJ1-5	CASSVIREQPQHF	TGCGCCAGCAGTGTGATCAGGGAGCAGCCCCAGCATTTT
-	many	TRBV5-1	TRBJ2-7	CASSAGTTTGSSYEQYF	TGCGCCAGCAGCGCAGGGACGACAACGGGGAGCTCCTACGAGCAGTACTTC
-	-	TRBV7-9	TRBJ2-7	CASSFQVANEQYF	TGTGCCAGCAGCTTCCAGGTTGCTAACGAGCAGTACTTC
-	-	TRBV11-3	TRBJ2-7	CACSSRGEPYEQYF	TGTGCCTGCAGCTCCCGCGGCGAACCCTACGAGCAGTACTTC
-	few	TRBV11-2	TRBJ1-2	CASSLRTFNYGYTF	TGTGCCAGCAGCCTGCGTACGTTTAACTATGGCTACACCTTC
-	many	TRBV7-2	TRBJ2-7	CASSLGGTGFYEQYF	TGTGCCAGCAGCTTAGGAGGAACAGGATTCTACGAGCAGTACTTC
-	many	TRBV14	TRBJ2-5	CASSQVGQGIGETQYF	TGTGCCAGCAGCCAAGTCGGCCAGGGGATCGGAGAGACCCAGTACTTC
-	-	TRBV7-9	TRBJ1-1	CASSLALVTEAFF	TGTGCCAGCAGCTTGGCACTAGTCACTGAAGCTTTCTTT
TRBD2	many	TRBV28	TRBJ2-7	CASSLYQAGDPYEQF	TGTGCCAGCAGTCTCTACCAAGCGGGGGACCCTTACGAGCAGTTC
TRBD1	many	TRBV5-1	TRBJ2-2	CASSPGQGAGELFF	TGCGCCAGCAGCCCAGGACAGGGCGCCGGGGAGCTGTTTTTT
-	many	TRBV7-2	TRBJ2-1	CASSPDPDNEQFF	TGTGCCAGCAGCCCCGACCCGGACAATGAGCAGTTCTTC
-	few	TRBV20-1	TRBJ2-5	CSAGTQETQYF	TGCAGTGCTGGAACCCAAGAGACCCAGTACTTC
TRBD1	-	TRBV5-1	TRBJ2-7	CASSERTGVMDEQYF	TGCGCCAGCAGCGAGAGGACAGGGGTTATGGACGAGCAGTACTTC
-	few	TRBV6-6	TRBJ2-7	CASSSTAYEQYF	TGTGCCAGCAGTTCGACAGCCTACGAGCAGTACTTC
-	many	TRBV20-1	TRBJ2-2	CSARGGGPNTGELFF	TGCAGTGCTAGGGGCGGGGGCCCTAACACCGGGGAGCTGTTTTTT
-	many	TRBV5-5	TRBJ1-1	CASSPENTEAFF	TGTGCCAGCAGCCCGGAGAACACTGAAGCTTTCTTT
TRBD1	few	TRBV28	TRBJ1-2	CASSSTGLDGYTF	TGTGCCAGCAGCTCGACAGGGTTGGATGGCTACACCTTC
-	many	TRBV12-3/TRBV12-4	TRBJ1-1	CASSGGPIGTEAFF	TGTGCCAGCAGTGGGGGCCCAATAGGAACTGAAGCTTTCTTT
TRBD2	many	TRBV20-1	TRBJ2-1	CSVASGDLNEQFF	TGCAGTGTAGCTAGCGGGGACCTCAATGAGCAGTTCTTC
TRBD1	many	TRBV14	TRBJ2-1	CASSRYSQGADEQFF	TGTGCCAGCAGCCGCTATAGCCAGGGGGCGGATGAGCAGTTCTTC
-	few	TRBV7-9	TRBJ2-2	CASSLGSGVNTGELFF	TGTGCCAGCAGCTTGGGGTCAGGGGTCAACACCGGGGAGCTGTTTTTT
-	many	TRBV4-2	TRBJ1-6	CASTQGNSPLHF	TGTGCCAGCACCCAGGGGAATTCACCCCTCCACTTT
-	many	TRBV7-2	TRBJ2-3	CASSLPGLASTDTQYF	TGTGCCAGCAGCTTACCAGGACTGGCTAGCACAGATACGCAGTATTTT
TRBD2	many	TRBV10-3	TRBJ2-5	CAISESLRGQETQYF	TGTGCCATCAGTGAATCCCTGCGGGGGCAAGAGACCCAGTACTTC
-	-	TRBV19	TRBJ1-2	CASSNSMTGRPYGYTF	TGTGCCAGTAGTAATTCGATGACAGGTCGCCCCTATGGCTACACCTTC
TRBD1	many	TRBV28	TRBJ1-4	CASRAGTGDEKLFF	TGTGCCAGCAGGGCCGGGACAGGGGATGAAAAACTGTTTTTT
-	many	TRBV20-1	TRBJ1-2	CSAPPSYGYTF	TGCAGTGCTCCCCCTTCTTATGGCTACACCTTC
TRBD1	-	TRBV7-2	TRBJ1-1	CASSLTRGGNTEAFF	TGTGCCAGCAGCTTAACCAGGGGGGGGAACACTGAAGCTTTCTTT
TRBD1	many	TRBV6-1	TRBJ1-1	CASNRQGITEAFF	TGTGCCAGCAACCGACAGGGGATCACTGAAGCTTTCTTT
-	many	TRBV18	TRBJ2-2	CASSPRALLGELFF	TGTGCCAGCTCACCACGGGCCCTTCTCGGGGAGCTGTTTTTT
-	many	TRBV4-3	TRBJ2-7	CASSQEAGESYEQYF	TGCGCCAGCAGCCAAGAGGCAGGGGAATCCTACGAGCAGTACTTC
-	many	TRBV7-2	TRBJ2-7	CASSSSGTPKSYEQYF	TGTGCCAGCAGCTCGTCTGGGACTCCTAAGTCCTACGAGCAGTACTTC
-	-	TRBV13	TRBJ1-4	CASSTRGVGEKLFF	TGTGCCAGCAGCACCCGTGGTGTGGGTGAAAAACTGTTTTTT
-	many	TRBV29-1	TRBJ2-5	CIIRPPGKETQYF	TGCATCATCCGGCCCCCGGGAAAGGAGACCCAGTACTTC
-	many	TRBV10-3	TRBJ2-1	CAIREQGYNEQFF	TGTGCCATCAGGGAACAGGGATACAATGAGCAGTTCTTC
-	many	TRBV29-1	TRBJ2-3	CSPRHLTDTQYF	TGCAGCCCACGACACCTCACAGATACGCAGTATTTT
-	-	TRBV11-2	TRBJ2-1	CASTLMTHTSTSEQFF	TGTGCCAGCACCCTGATGACGCACACTTCGACCAGTGAGCAGTTCTTC
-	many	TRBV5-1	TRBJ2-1	CASSLAVSKGDEQFF	TGCGCCAGCAGCTTGGCTGTGTCAAAAGGGGATGAGCAGTTCTTC
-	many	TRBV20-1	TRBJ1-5	CSASQQGSNQPQHF	TGCAGTGCTAGTCAACAGGGAAGCAATCAGCCCCAGCATTTT